What follows are 29 T cell receptor beta chains derived from one specimen sequenced in a study of cytomegalovirus exposure and HLA in healthy donors. This PCR relied on a set of 60 Vbeta primers and 13 Jbeta primers. Repertoires were generated with immunoSEQ multiplex PCR, while TCRdb's copy carries only in-frame clones and drops some. This table holds under 150,000 clones, around 83% found once. The sequencing input was PBMCs. Every receptor here comes from a girl aged 2-15 years in good health and CMV-seronegative.

CDR3: CASSQAAGTEAFF. DNA of the CDR3: TGCGCCAGCAGCCAAGCTGCAGGGACTGAAGCTTTCTTT. The chain combines TRBV4-1 with TRBJ1-1; maybe TRBD1 (5 bases). The CDR3 has 13 amino acids. With 1 base removed from V and 5 bases from J, the gap between germline ends came to 8 bases. CDR1 is MGHRA and CDR2 is YSYEKL in the germline V gene.

The chain carries TRBV7-3 and TRBJ2-7, with D perhaps TRBD1 (5 bases). The CDR3 is 15 amino acids. V shed 3 bases and J shed 3 bases, with 15 bases lying between them. Germline V CDR1 and CDR2: SGHTA, FQGTGA. CDR3 amino acids: CASSFSGALLYEQYF. For the CDR3, the DNA is TGTGCCAGCAGCTTTTCTGGGGCTCTCCTCTACGAGCAGTACTTC.

This chain uses TRBV10-1 with TRBJ2-3; possibly TRBD1 for D (6 bases). Germline assignment: CDR1 WNHNN and CDR2 SYGVQD (reference sequence). The CDR3 is 13 residues long. V lost 5 bases to trimming and J lost 6 bases, with 12 bases between them. DNA of the CDR3: TGCGCCAGCAGTTCAGGGGCCAGGGATACGCAGTATTTT. This codes for CASSSGARDTQYF.

V usage is TRBV21-1 and J usage is TRBJ1-1; TRBD1, the D gene given by the table, was not confirmed from the DNA. TRBV21-1 is an annotated pseudogene. CDR3 length: 17 residues. Written as DNA, the CDR3 is TGTGCCAGCAGCGATACCTTCCCAGGGGGGTTGAACACTGAAGCTTTCTTT. Translating gives CASSDTFPGGLNTEAFF.

The V and J genes are TRBV9 and TRBJ2-2; D possibly corresponds to TRBD2 (5 bases). The CDR3 sequence is 16 residues long. Germline V gives CDR1 SGDLS, CDR2 YYNGEE. V was clipped by 3 bases and J by 5 bases, with 17 bases between them. The chain's CDR3 is CASSASRVQNTGELFF. Written as DNA, the CDR3 is TGTGCCAGCAGCGCCTCGCGGGTGCAGAATACCGGGGAGCTGTTTTTT. The full variable domain, rest sourced from reference TRBV9 and TRBJ2-2, is DSGVTQTPKHLITATGQRVTLRCSPRSGDLSVYWYQQSLDQGLQFLIQYYNGEERAKGNILERFSAQQFPDLHSELNLSSLELGDSALYFCASSASRVQNTGELFFGEGSRLTVL.

This rearrangement joins TRBV9 to TRBJ2-7, with TRBD2 identical over 8 bases. The CDR3 runs 15 residues. Trimming cost V 2 bases and J 3 bases; bases outside gene matches: 7. Per the germline V gene, CDR1 is SGDLS and CDR2 is YYNGEE. CDR3 protein: CASSVGGELRYEQYF. CDR3 bases: TGTGCCAGCAGCGTCGGGGGGGAGCTCCGCTACGAGCAGTACTTC.

This chain connects TRBV5-1 to TRBJ2-1; the match to TRBD1 covers 7 bases. Germline V gives CDR1 SGHRS, CDR2 YFSETQ. V lost 4 bases and J lost 3; bases outside the gene matches: 10. The CDR3 has 16 residues. The CDR3 reads CASSPTRDRVYNEQFF. The CDR3 DNA follows: TGCGCCAGCAGCCCTACTCGGGACAGAGTCTACAATGAGCAGTTCTTC.

The genes are TRBV7-2 and TRBJ2-5; 11 bases line up with TRBD2. Judging by the DNA end, TRBJ2-7 fits better; the J call may be wrong. The CDR3 covers 16 residues. Germline V gene data show CDR1 as SGHTA and CDR2 as FQGNSA. The CDR3 is CASSKSPTSGDYEQYF. The CDR3 coding sequence is TGTGCCAGCAGCAAATCGCCGACTAGCGGGGACTACGAGCAGTACTTC.

The rearrangement joins TRBV9 to TRBJ2-2; D unresolved. V lost 0 bases and J lost 0, with 12 bases in between. The CDR3 totals 17 residues. Per germline, CDR1 SGDLS and CDR2 YYNGEE. The CDR3 loop is CASSVATPPANTGELFF. In DNA, the CDR3 is TGTGCCAGCAGCGTAGCTACTCCCCCTGCGAACACCGGGGAGCTGTTTTTT.

V usage is TRBV7-9 and J usage is TRBJ2-7, with D possibly being TRBD2 (6 bases). Per the germline V gene, CDR1 is SEHNR and CDR2 is FQNEAQ (reference sequence). V gave up 5 bases and J gave up 0 bases, with 14 bases separating them. The CDR3 spans 15 residues. The CDR3 DNA is TGTGCCAGCAGCCTAGGGGTTAGCGGCTCCTACGAGCAGTACTTC. Amino acids: CASSLGVSGSYEQYF.

The chain joins TRBV27 to TRBJ1-5; 8 bases agree with TRBD1. In germline, CDR1 is MNHEY, CDR2 SMNVEV (reference sequence). The trim removed 3 bases at V and 5 bases at J, leaving 9 bases unmatched. The length of the CDR3 is 16 residues. The CDR3 nucleotides read TGTGCCAGCAGTTTGGGTACGACAGGGGTACATCAGCCCCAGCATTTT. It codes for CASSLGTTGVHQPQHF.

The chain couples TRBV10-3 to TRBJ2-7, with 9 bases lining up with TRBD1. The CDR3 runs to 14 residues. J was trimmed by 5 bases and V by 0 bases; bases with no gene match: 2. Germline CDR1 ENHRY, CDR2 SYGVKD. The DNA of the CDR3 is TGTGCCATCAGTGAGTCCCGGGACAGGGACGAGCAGTACTTC. Protein: CAISESRDRDEQYF.

This chain links TRBV27 with TRBJ1-4, with D uncertain. Germline V gene sequence: CDR1 MNHEY, CDR2 SMNVEV (reference sequence). This CDR3 spans 10 amino acids. Trimming left V 7 bases short and J 8 bases short, with 5 bases between. The CDR3 region has the DNA TGTGCCAGCAATCAAGAAAAACTGTTTTTT. It codes for CASNQEKLFF.

The rearrangement uses TRBV2 and TRBJ2-6, with D tentatively TRBD2 (6 bases). This CDR3 is built from 18 residues. V gave up 3 bases and J gave up 2 bases, with 17 bases separating them. Germline CDR1 and CDR2: SNHLY and FYNNEI. In nucleotides, the CDR3 is TGTGCCAGCAGTGATCTAGTTTTCGGGGGAACTGGGGCCAACGTCCTGACTTTC. Amino acid sequence: CASSDLVFGGTGANVLTF.

This chain joins TRBV27 and TRBJ2-1; D may be TRBD2 (6 bases). The germline V and J ends were trimmed by 5 bases and 6 bases, with 23 bases remaining between them. This CDR3 contains 17 residues. CDR1 is MNHEY, CDR2 SMNVEV, per germline (reference sequence). The CDR3 DNA reads as TGTGCCAGCAGTGCCCCAGTCCGGGGGATGGAGGGCAATGAGCAGTTCTTC. It yields the protein CASSAPVRGMEGNEQFF.

The chain's CDR3 is CASSQNPGQGYNEQFF. The CDR3 DNA is TGTGCCAGCAGCCAAAACCCGGGACAGGGGTACAATGAGCAGTTCTTC. This rearrangement joins TRBV11-1 to TRBJ2-1, with 10 bases aligning to TRBD1. The V gene's germline CDR1 is SGHAT and CDR2 FQDESV (reference sequence). The CDR3 loop spans 16 amino acids. The trim removed 5 bases at V and 4 bases at J, leaving 8 bases unmatched.

The chain uses TRBV30 and TRBJ2-7; D ambiguous. This CDR3 contains 15 residues. The germline V and J ends were trimmed by 2 bases and 3 bases, with 17 bases remaining between them. The germline gives CDR1 GTSNPN, CDR2 SVGIG (reference sequence). DNA for the CDR3: TGTGCCTGGAGTACTCCGGGTCCCTCGGGCTACGAGCAGTACTTC. It is translated as CAWSTPGPSGYEQYF.

This clone occurred a few times. V and J are TRBV4-3 and TRBJ1-1; D gene uncertain. CDR1 and CDR2 from the germline V gene are LGHNA and YSLEER. The CDR3 consists of 14 residues. Trimming left V 9 bases short and J 0 bases short, with 14 bases between. The CDR3 region has the DNA TGCGCCAGTACTCAAGGAGAAATGAACACTGAAGCTTTCTTT. Its protein is CASTQGEMNTEAFF.

Only one count was recorded for this clone. Compared with germline, one end of the junction differs, possibly owing to a read error. DNA for the CDR3: TGCGCCAGCAGCTTGGTGGGAGCAACTAATGAAAACCTGTTTTTT. It encodes CASSLVGATNENLFF. This chain links TRBV5-1 with TRBJ1-4; D gene uncertain. The germline gives CDR1 SGHRS, CDR2 YFSETQ. The CDR3 is made up of 15 amino acids.

The chain combines TRBV5-1 with TRBJ1-1; the match to TRBD1 covers 9 bases. Germline-derived CDR1 and CDR2 are SGHRS and YFSETQ. The CDR3 contains 17 residues. The ends lost 4 bases at V and 4 bases at J; junction bases unmatched: 14. The CDR3: CASSNRTGVVWGTEAFF. The CDR3 nucleotides read TGCGCCAGCAGCAATCGGACAGGGGTTGTCTGGGGCACTGAAGCTTTCTTT. Filled out from reference TRBV5-1 and TRBJ1-1, the complete variable domain reads KAGVTQTPRYLIKTRGQQVTLSCSPISGHRSVSWYQQTPGQGLQFLFEYFSETQRNKGNFPGRFSGRQFSNSRSEMNVSTLELGDSALYLCASSNRTGVVWGTEAFFGQGTRLTVV.

The chain carries TRBV7-2 and TRBJ2-1; 9 nucleotides align to TRBD2. The J segment lost 9 bases and the V segment lost 4 bases, leaving 7 bases of the junction unmatched. This CDR3 spans 14 amino acids. Looked up from germline, CDR1 is SGHTA and CDR2 is FQGNSA. DNA of the CDR3: TGTGCCAGCAGCTCCCTCTCGACTAGCGGTGAGCAGTTCTTC. Translated, it gives CASSSLSTSGEQFF.

This clone appeared a single time. The chain employs TRBV30 and TRBJ1-1; D possibly corresponds to TRBD1 (6 bases). The CDR3 length is 19 residues. Germline CDR1 is GTSNPN and CDR2 is SVGIG (reference sequence). The germline V and J ends were trimmed by 0 bases and 5 bases, with 28 bases remaining between them. CDR3 region: CAWSVPYYMAQQGRTEAFF. As DNA, the CDR3 is TGTGCCTGGAGTGTTCCCTATTACATGGCACAACAGGGTCGGACTGAAGCTTTCTTT.

As concerns this clone: Its ends do not fully match the called genes, so a read error is possible. The J gene is TRBJ2-5, the V gene TRBV5-4; the D gene is possibly TRBD1 (6 bases). The J call is uncertain, as TRBJ2-7 better fits the DNA end. The CDR3 covers 13 residues. CDR1 is SGHNT, CDR2 YYREEE, per germline (reference sequence). This chain's CDR3 is CQGQPQSSYEQYF. The DNA of the CDR3 is TGCCAAGGACAGCCCCAATCCTCCTACGAGCAGTACTTC.

The chain has TRBV30 and TRBJ1-6; the D is unclear. The V and J ends lost 4 bases and 0 bases respectively, with 10 bases between them. The germline CDR1 and CDR2 sequences are GTSNPN and SVGIG (reference sequence). The CDR3 runs 15 residues. CDR3 nucleotide sequence: TGTGCCTGGAACAGTGATAGCTCCTATAATTCACCCCTCCACTTT. Its protein is CAWNSDSSYNSPLHF.

The CDR3 loop is CAWSRNRAYEQYF. CDR3 coding DNA: TGTGCCTGGAGTCGGAACCGGGCCTACGAGCAGTACTTC. V and J are TRBV30 and TRBJ2-7; D is uncertain. Germline V CDR1 and CDR2: GTSNPN, SVGIG (reference sequence). V was cut by 2 bases and J by 2 bases, with 10 bases left in between. CDR3 length: 13 amino acids.

The chain has TRBV25-1 and TRBJ1-2, with a tentative D call TRBD1 (6 bases). The V end lost 7 bases, the J end lost 7 bases, and 13 bases lay between the germline ends. The V gene's germline CDR1 is MGHDK and CDR2 SYGVNS. This CDR3 is 12 amino acids long. CDR3 DNA sequence: TGTGCCAGCATCCGGGGGGGCTCTGGCTACACCTTC. Encoded protein: CASIRGGSGYTF.

CDR3 in DNA: TGTGCCAGCAGTGCCACAGGGCAAGAGACCCAGTACTTC. Its protein product is CASSATGQETQYF. The V gene is TRBV6-1, the J gene TRBJ2-5; maybe TRBD1 (6 bases). The CDR3 is made up of 13 amino acids. V lost 4 bases and J lost 2, with 8 bases in between. The V gene's germline CDR1 is MNHNS and CDR2 SASEGT.

This chain joins TRBV19 and TRBJ2-4; 10 bases line up with TRBD2. CDR3 length: 20 amino acids. V was pared by 7 bases and J by 3 bases, with 21 bases of the junction left unmatched. Germline CDR1 is LNHDA and CDR2 is SQIVND (reference sequence). The CDR3 is CASIPGLAIISSRFKNIQYF. CDR3 coding DNA: TGTGCCAGTATTCCGGGACTAGCGATAATCTCGTCCCGTTTCAAAAACATTCAGTACTTC.

The rearrangement joins TRBV7-9 to TRBJ1-1, with D hard to call. This CDR3 has 15 residues. V was pared by 3 bases and J by 1 base, with 12 bases between. The V gene's germline CDR1 is SEHNR and CDR2 FQNEAQ (reference sequence). The DNA of the CDR3 is TGTGCCAGCAGCTTCGACCGGGGAGGGAACACTGAAGCTTTCTTT. As protein: CASSFDRGGNTEAFF.